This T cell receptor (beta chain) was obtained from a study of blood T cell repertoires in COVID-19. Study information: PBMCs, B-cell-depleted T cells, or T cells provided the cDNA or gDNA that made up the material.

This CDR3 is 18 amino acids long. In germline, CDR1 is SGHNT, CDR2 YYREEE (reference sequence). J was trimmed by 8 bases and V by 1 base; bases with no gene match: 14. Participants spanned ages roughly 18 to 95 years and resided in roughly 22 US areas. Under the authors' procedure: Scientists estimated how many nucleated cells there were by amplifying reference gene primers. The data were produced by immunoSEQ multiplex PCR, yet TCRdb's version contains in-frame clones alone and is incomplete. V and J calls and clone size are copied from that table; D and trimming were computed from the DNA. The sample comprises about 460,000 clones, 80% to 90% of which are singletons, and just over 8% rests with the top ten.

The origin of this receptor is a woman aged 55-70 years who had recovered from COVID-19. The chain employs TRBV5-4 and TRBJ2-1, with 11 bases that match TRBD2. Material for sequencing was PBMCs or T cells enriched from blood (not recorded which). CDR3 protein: CASSLRHVAGGPLHEQFF. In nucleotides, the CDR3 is TGTGCCAGCAGCTTGCGGCATGTAGCGGGGGGGCCTTTACATGAGCAGTTCTTC.